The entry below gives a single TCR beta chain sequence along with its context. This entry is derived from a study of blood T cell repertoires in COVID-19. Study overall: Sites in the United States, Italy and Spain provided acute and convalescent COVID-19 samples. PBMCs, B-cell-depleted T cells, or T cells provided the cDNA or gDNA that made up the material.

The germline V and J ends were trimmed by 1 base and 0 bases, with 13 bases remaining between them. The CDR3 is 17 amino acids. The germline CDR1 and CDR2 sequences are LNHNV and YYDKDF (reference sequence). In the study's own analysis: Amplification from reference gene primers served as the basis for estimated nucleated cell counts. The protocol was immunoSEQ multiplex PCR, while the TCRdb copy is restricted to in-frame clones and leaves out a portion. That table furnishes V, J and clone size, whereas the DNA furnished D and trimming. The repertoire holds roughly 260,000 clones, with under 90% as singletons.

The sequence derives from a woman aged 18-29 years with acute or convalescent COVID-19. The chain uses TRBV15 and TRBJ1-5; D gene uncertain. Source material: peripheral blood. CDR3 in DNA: TGTGCCACCAGCAGAGGAAAGCTTACCAATAGCAATCAGCCCCAGCATTTT. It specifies CATSRGKLTNSNQPQHF.